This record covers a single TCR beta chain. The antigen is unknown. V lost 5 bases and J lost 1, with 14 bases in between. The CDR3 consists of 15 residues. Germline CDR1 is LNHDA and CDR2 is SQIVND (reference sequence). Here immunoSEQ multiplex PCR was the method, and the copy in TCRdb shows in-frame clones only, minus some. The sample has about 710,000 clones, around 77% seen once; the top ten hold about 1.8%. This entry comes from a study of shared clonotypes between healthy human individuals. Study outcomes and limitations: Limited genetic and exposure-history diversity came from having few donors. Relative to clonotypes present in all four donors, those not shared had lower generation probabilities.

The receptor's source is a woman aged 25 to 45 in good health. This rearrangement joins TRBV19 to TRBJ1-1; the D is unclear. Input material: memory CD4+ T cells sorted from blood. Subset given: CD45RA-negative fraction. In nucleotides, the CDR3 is TGTGCCAGTAGTGCCCCTCGGGTGGGGAACACTGAAGCTTTCTTT. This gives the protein CASSAPRVGNTEAFF.